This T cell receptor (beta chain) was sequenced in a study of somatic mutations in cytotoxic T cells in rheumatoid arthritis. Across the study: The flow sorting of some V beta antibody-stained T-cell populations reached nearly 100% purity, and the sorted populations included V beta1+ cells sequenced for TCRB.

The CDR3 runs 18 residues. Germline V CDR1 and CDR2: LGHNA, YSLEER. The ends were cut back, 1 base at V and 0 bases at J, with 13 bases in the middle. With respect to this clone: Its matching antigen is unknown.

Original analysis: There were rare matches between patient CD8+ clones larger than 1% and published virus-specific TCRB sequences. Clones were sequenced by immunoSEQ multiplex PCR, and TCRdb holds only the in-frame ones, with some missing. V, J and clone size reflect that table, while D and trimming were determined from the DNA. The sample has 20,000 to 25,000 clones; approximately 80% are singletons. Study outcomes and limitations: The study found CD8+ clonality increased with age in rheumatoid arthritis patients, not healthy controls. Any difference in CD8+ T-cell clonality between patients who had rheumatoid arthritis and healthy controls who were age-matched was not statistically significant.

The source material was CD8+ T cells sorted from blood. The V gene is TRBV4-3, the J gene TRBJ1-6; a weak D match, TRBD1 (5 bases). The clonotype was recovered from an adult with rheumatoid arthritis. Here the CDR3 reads CASSQGPAGSSYNSPLHF. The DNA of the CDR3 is TGCGCCAGCAGCCAAGGGCCAGCAGGGAGCTCCTATAATTCACCCCTCCACTTT.